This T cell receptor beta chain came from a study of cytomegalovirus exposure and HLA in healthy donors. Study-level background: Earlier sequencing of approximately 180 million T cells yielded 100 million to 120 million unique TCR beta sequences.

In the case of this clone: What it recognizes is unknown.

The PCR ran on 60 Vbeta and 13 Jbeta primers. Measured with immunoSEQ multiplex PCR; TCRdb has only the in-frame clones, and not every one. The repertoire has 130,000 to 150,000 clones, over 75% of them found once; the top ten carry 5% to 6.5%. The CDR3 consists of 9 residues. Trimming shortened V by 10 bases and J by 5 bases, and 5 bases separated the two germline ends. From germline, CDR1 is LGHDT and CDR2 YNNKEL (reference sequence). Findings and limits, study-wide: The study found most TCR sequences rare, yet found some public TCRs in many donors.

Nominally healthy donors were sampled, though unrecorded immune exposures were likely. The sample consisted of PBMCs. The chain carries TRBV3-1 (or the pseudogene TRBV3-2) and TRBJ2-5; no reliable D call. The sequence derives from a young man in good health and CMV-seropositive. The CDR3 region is CATRETQYF. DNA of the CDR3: TGTGCCACGAGGGAGACCCAGTACTTC.